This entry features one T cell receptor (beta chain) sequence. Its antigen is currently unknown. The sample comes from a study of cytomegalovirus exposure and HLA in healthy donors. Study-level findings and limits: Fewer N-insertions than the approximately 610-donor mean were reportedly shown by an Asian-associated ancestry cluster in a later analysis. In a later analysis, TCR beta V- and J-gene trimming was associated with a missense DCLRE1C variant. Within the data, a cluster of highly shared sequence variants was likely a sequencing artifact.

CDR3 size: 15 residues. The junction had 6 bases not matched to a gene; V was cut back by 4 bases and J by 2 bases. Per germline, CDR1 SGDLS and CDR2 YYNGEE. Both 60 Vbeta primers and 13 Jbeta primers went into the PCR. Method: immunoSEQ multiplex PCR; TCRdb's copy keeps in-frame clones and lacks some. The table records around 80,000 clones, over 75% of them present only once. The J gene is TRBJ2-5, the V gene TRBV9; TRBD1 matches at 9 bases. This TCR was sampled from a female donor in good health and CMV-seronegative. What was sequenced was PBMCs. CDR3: CASSTYRGLQETQYF. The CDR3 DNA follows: TGTGCCAGCAGCACTTACAGGGGGCTGCAAGAGACCCAGTACTTC.